Reported below is one T cell receptor beta chain. Its specificity is unknown. Primers included in the PCR were 60 Vbeta and 13 Jbeta primers. Clones were sequenced by immunoSEQ multiplex PCR, and TCRdb holds only the in-frame ones, with some missing. Of approximately 150,000 clones detected, almost 80% appear once; the ten largest clones hold 9.5% to 10%. The data derive from a study of cytomegalovirus exposure and HLA in healthy donors. On the study more broadly: Previous work identified 120 million or so unique TCR beta sequences from about 179 million T cells.

Study-wide results and caveats: Apart from CMV serostatus, no immune exposure information was available. Across donors, sequencing depth was assumed by presence/absence analyses to be roughly uniform.

V was pared by 2 bases and J by 6 bases, with 4 bases of the junction left unmatched. Germline CDR1 is SEHNR and CDR2 is FQNEAQ (reference sequence). This CDR3 has 14 residues. The chain has TRBV7-9 and TRBJ2-7, with 10 bases aligning to TRBD1. The source of this sequence is a young man in good health and CMV-seropositive. The sample comprised PBMCs. The CDR3 DNA follows: TGTGCCAGCAGCTTACGTGACAGGGGGCCCGAGCAGTACTTC. This codes for CASSLRDRGPEQYF.